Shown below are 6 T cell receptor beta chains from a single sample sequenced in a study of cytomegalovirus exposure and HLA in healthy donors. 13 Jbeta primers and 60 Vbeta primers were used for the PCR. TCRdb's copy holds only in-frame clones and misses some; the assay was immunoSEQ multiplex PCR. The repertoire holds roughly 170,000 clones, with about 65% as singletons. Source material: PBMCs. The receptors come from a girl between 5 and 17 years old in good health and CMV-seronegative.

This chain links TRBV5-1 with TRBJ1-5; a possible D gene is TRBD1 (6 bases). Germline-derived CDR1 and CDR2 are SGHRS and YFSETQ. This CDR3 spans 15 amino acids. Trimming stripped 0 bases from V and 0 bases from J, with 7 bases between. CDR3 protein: CASSLGDISNQPQHF. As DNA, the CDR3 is TGCGCCAGCAGCTTGGGGGACATTAGCAATCAGCCCCAGCATTTT.

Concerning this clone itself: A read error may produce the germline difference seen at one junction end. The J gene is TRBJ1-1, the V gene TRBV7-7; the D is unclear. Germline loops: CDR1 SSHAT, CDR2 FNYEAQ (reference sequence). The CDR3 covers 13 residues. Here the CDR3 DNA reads TGTGCTAGCAGCTTAGATCAGTACACTGAAGCTTTCTTT. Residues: CASSLDQYTEAFF.

The CDR3 DNA is TGTGCCAGCAGCTCATCGGGACAGTTTTACAATGAGCAGTTCTTC. Its protein is CASSSSGQFYNEQFF. V gene TRBV7-6 combines with J gene TRBJ2-1; 7 bases fit TRBD1. CDR3 length: 15 residues. J was trimmed by 4 bases and V by 4 bases; bases with no gene match: 7. Germline CDR1 SGHVS, CDR2 FNYEAQ.

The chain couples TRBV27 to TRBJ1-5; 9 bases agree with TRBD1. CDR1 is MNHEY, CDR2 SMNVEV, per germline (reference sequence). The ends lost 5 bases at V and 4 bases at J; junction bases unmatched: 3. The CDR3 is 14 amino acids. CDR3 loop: CASSPGTGNQPQHF. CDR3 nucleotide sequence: TGTGCCAGCAGTCCGGGGACAGGGAATCAGCCCCAGCATTTT.

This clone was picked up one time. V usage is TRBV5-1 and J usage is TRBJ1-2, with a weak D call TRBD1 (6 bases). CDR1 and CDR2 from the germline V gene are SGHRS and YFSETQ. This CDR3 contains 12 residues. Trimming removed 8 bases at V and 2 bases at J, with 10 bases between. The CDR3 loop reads CARPGQNYGYTF. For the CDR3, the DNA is TGCGCCAGACCGGGACAAAACTATGGCTACACCTTC.

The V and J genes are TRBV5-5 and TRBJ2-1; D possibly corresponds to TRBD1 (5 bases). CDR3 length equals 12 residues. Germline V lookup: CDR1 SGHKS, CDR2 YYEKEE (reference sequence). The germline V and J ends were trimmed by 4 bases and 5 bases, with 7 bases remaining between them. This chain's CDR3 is CASSQTDNEQFF. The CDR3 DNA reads TGTGCCAGCAGCCAGACAGACAATGAGCAGTTCTTC.